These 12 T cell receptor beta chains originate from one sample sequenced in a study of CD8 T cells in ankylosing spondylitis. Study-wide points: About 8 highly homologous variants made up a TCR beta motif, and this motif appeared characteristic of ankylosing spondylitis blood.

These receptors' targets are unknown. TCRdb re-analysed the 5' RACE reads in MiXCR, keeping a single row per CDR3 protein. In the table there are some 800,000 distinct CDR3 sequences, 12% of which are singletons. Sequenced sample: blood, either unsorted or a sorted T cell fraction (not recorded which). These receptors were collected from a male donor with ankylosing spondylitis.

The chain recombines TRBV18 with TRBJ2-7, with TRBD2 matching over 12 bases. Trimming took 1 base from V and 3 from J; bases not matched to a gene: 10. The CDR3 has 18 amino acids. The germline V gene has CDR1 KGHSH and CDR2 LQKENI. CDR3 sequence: CASSPQLSLAGGNYEQYF. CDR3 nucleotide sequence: TGTGCCAGCTCACCACAATTGTCACTAGCGGGGGGAAACTACGAGCAGTACTTC.

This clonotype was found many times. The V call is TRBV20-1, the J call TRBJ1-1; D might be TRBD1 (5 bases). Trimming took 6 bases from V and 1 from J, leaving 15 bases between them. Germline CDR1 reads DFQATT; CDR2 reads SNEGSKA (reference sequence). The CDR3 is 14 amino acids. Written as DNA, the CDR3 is TGCAGTGCCACTCCTGCCGGGACGAACACTGAAGCTTTCTTT. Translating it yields CSATPAGTNTEAFF.

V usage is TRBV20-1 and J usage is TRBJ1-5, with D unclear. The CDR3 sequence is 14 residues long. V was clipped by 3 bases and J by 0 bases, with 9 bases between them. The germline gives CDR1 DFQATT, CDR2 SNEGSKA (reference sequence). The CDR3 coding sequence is TGCAGTGCTAGCCAGGCTTATAGCAATCAGCCCCAGCATTTT. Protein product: CSASQAYSNQPQHF.

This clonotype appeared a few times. CDR3 sequence (DNA): TGTGCCAGCAACACGGTCTGGGGGGTGGATGGCTACACCTTC. The encoded protein is CASNTVWGVDGYTF. The chain has TRBV7-2 and TRBJ1-2; D is perhaps TRBD1 (5 bases). Germline V gives CDR1 SGHTA, CDR2 FQGNSA. This CDR3 comprises 14 residues. Trimming left V 7 bases short and J 6 bases short, with 18 bases between.

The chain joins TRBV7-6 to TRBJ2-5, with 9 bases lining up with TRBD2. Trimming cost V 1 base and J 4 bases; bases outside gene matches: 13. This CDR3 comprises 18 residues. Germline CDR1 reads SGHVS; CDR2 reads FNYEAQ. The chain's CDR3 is CASSLVSSSGMNVETQYF. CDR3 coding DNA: TGTGCCAGCAGCTTAGTTAGTTCTAGCGGGATGAACGTAGAGACCCAGTACTTC.

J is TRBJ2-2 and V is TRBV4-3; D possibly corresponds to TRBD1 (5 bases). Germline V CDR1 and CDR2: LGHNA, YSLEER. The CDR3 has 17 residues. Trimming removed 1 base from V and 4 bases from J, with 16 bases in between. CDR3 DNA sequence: TGCGCCAGCAGCCAAGTGACAGAGACGAGCGTCACCGGGGAGCTGTTTTTT. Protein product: CASSQVTETSVTGELFF.

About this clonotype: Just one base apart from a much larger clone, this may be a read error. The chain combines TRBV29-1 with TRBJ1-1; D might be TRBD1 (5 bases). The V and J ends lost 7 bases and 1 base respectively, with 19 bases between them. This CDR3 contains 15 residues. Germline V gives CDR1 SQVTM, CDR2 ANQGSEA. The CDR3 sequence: CSARPVGTKNTEAFF. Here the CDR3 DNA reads TGCAGCGCCCGACCCGTTGGGACGAAGAACACTGAAGCTTTCTTT. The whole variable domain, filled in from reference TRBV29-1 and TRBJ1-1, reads SAVISQKPSRDICQRGTSLTIQCQVDSQVTMMFWYRQQPGQSLTLIATANQGSEATYESGFVIDKFPISRPNLTFSTLTVSNMSPEDSSIYLCSARPVGTKNTEAFFGQGTRLTVV.

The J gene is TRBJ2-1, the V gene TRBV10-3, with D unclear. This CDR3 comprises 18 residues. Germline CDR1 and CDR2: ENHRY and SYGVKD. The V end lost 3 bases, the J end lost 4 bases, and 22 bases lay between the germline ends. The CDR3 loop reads CAISETWLTKLAYNEQFF. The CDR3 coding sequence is TGTGCCATCAGTGAAACCTGGCTTACAAAATTGGCGTACAATGAGCAGTTCTTC.

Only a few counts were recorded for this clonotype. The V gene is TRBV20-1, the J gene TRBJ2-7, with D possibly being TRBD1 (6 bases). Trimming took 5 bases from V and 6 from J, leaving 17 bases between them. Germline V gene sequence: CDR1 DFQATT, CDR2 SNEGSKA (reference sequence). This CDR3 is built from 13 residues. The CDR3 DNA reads TGCAGTGCTCCTCAGGACAGCCTCGGCGAGCAGTACTTC. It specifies CSAPQDSLGEQYF.

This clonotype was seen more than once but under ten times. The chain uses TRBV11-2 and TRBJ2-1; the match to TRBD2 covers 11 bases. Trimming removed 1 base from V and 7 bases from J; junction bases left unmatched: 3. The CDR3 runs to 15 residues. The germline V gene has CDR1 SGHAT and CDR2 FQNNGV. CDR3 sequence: CASSLGSGRVNEQFF. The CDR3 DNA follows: TGTGCCAGCAGCTTAGGTAGCGGGAGGGTAAATGAGCAGTTCTTC.

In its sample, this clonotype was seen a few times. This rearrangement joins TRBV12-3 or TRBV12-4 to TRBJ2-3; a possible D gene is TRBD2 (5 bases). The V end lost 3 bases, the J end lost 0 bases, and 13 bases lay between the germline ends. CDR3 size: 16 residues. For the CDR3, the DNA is TGTGCCAGCAGTTTCGAAAAGCGGAAGAGCACAGATACGCAGTATTTT. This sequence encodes CASSFEKRKSTDTQYF.

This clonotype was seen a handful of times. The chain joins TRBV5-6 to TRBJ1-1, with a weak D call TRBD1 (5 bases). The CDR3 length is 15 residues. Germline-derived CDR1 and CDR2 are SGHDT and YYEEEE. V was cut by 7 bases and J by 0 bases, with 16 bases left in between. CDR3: CASQPSAGMNTEAFF. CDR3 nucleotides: TGTGCCAGCCAACCCTCGGCAGGGATGAACACTGAAGCTTTCTTT.